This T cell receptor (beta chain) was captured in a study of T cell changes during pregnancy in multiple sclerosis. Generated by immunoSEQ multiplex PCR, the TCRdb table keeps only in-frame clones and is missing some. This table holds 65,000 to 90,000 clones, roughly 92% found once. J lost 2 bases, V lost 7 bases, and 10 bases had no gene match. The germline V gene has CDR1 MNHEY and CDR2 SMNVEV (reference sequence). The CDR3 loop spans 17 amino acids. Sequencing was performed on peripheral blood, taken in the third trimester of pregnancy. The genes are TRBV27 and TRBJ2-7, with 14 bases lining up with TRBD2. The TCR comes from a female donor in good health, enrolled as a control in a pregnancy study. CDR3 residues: CASKGTSGGRAPYEQYF. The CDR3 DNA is TGTGCCAGCAAAGGGACTAGCGGGGGCCGTGCCCCCTACGAGCAGTACTTC.